This TCR beta chain was captured by sequencing in a study of blood T cell repertoires in COVID-19 (dated by TCRdb to the early 2020s). Some background on the complete study: Samples from collaborators originated in the United States, Italy and Spain and spanned both the acute and convalescent phases of COVID-19. The material from the prospective study consisted of cDNA or gDNA derived from T cells, B-cell-depleted T cells, or PBMCs. Samples were obtained from the ongoing ImmuneRACE study (first 160 participants) and from over a thousand subjects provided by 6 global collaborators. The repertoires were released in a freely available public database meant as a resource for research on the immune response to SARS-CoV-2. HLA class I and class II types, where available, came from metadata supplied by the sample provider rather than from assay-based typing. Nearly every sample came with metadata listing a de-identified subject ID, COVID-19 status, age in years and sex. The dataset comprised deeply sampled blood TCRbeta repertoires from subjects exposed to, actively infected with, or recovered from COVID-19. General study outcomes and caveats: How much clinical and demographic metadata was included differed by source and by participant, and the metadata was provided uncurated.

Spanning cysteine to phenylalanine, the CDR3 consists of 14 amino acids. The DNA shown is the 42-base CDR3, in frame from base 1. CDR1 and CDR2 are read off the germline V gene as SNHLY and FYNNEI. Trimming takes 3 bases from V and 3 bases from J, and the germline ends sit 9 bases apart. Whole blood was collected in K2EDTA tubes by collaborating institutions according to the institutions' own protocols. Collaborator samples were shipped for TCRbeta analysis as frozen whole blood, isolated PBMCs, or DNA extracted from either sample type. TCRbeta CDR3 regions were amplified from genomic DNA by means of the immunoSEQ Assay, a bias-controlled multiplex PCR. The study's processing was this. Within the assay, amplification of reference gene primers was used to estimate how many nucleated cells each sample contained. To quantify the absolute abundance of each unique TCRbeta CDR3 rearrangement, sequence reads were collapsed and filtered. For each sample, productive Simpson clonality was calculated by taking the square root of Simpson's diversity index across productive rearrangements. What TCRdb holds here is the immuneACCESS table cut down to in-frame rearrangements. Part of the clones is not present; checked against another copy, under half of the missing clones reflect an unresolved V gene, and the others are unexplained. The V and J calls and the clone size are those of that table, but D and trimming were determined from the DNA. For this sample there are roughly 320,000 clones; over 75% appear just once. Clones ranked in the top ten supply approximately 7.6% of the sample.

Worth noting for this clone: Its antigen is not yet known. Base qualities were left out, and no much larger clone turns up one base away.

The rearrangement combines TRBV2 with TRBJ1-5; TRBD1 is perhaps the D gene, given 6 matching bases. This sequence originates from a human donor in a cohort sampled during active COVID-19. The sample comprised peripheral blood. The DNA reads TGTGCCAGCAGTGACCGACAGGTCAATCAGCCCCAGCATTTT. Translated, this gives CASSDRQVNQPQHF.